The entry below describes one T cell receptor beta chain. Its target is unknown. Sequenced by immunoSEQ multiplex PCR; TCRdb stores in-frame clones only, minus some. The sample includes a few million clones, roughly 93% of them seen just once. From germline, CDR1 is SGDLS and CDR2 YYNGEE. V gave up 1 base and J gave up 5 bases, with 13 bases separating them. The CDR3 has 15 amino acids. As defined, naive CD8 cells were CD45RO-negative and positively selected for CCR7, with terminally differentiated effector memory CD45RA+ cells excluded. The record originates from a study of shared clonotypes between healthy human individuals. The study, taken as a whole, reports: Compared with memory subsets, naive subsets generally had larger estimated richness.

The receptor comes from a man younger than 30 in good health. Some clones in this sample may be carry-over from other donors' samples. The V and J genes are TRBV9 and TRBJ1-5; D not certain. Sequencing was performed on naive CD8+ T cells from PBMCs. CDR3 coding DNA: TGTGCCAGCAGCGTATTTCCGAGATTTGATCAGCCCCAGCATTTT. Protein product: CASSVFPRFDQPQHF.